This T cell receptor beta chain was sequenced during a study of regulatory T cells in long-lasting Graves disease. Study context: Prior antithyroid drug treatment in newly diagnosed Graves' patients lasted under 3 months.

Regarding time point: newly diagnosed GD, antithyroid drugs for less than 3 months. The TCR library was made from RNA that had been extracted from PBMCs in TRIzol. This clonotype has a handful of counts. Arm-PCR of CDR3 regions with iRepertoire HTBI primers generated TCR beta libraries. From the multiplex PCR reads, TCRdb called clonotypes with MiXCR, one entry per CDR3 protein. The data hold some 500,000 distinct CDR3 sequences, with approximately 13% observed a single time. Looked up from germline, CDR1 is LNHDA and CDR2 is SQIVND (reference sequence). This CDR3 is built from 16 residues. The V gene end was trimmed by 5 bases and the J gene end by 3 bases; junction bases not matched to a gene: 13. The same specimen was also included in a second study, on T cells in Graves' hyperthyroidism and ophthalmopathy. Turning to that study: Blood also contained most expanded thyroid clonotypes above 0.001.

The specimen comprised peripheral blood mononuclear cells (PBMCs), sampled at new diagnosis, from a patient treated with antithyroid drugs. The TCR comes from a man younger than 40 with Graves disease. The chain employs TRBV19 and TRBJ2-7; TRBD2 aligns across 7 bases. CDR3 amino acids: CASSPTGGRINYEQYF. CDR3 coding DNA: TGTGCCAGTAGTCCCACCGGCGGGAGAATCAACTACGAGCAGTACTTC.